Listed here are 27 T cell receptor beta chains from one sample, sequenced in a study of blood T cells in healthy people across ages. With a J-beta primer mix and a sample-barcoded 5' primer, a second PCR ran 7 to 11 cycles. TCRdb re-analysed the 5' RACE reads in MiXCR, keeping a single row per CDR3 protein. The sample records around 580,000 distinct CDR3 sequences, 40% to 55% being singletons. Sequenced material: blood. The origin of the receptors is an elderly man in good health.

The chain joins TRBV20-1 to TRBJ2-7; D unresolved. The J call is uncertain, as TRBJ2-5 better fits the DNA end. The germline gives CDR1 DFQATT, CDR2 SNEGSKA (reference sequence). The CDR3 loop spans 13 amino acids. The CDR3 loop is CSASEAVLETQYF. The DNA of the CDR3 is TGCAGTGCTTCTGAGGCAGTTTTAGAGACCCAGTACTTC.

This clonotype was counted between two and nine times. The rearrangement links TRBV20-1 to TRBJ2-3; 8 bases fit TRBD2. The CDR3 spans 15 residues. The V segment lost 6 bases and the J segment 6 bases; nucleotides outside the gene matches: 14. Germline CDR1 is DFQATT and CDR2 is SNEGSKA (reference sequence). CDR3 coding DNA: TGCAGTGCCCAAACCGGGACTAGAGATGCGGATACGCAGTATTTT. The encoded protein is CSAQTGTRDADTQYF.

This clonotype was seen once. The CDR3 here is CASSLMRTSSYNEQFF. As DNA, the CDR3 is TGTGCCAGCAGCTTAATGAGGACCTCCTCCTACAATGAGCAGTTCTTC. V is TRBV7-3 and J is TRBJ2-1, with D uncertain. The germline CDR1 and CDR2 sequences are SGHTA and FQGTGA. This CDR3 contains 16 residues. Trimming left V 1 base short and J 0 bases short, with 10 bases between.

This clonotype was detected a few times. The chain has TRBV7-2 and TRBJ1-4; D possibly corresponds to TRBD1 (5 bases). There are 17 residues in the CDR3. Trimming cost V 2 bases and J 1 base, with 14 bases left between them. CDR1 is SGHTA and CDR2 is FQGNSA in the germline V gene. The CDR3 protein is CASSLPESGGTNEKLFF. In nucleotides, the CDR3 is TGTGCCAGCAGCTTACCCGAGAGCGGGGGAACTAATGAAAAACTGTTTTTT. Full variable domain (rest looked up from reference TRBV7-2 and TRBJ1-4): GAGVSQSPSNKVTEKGKDVELRCDPISGHTALYWYRQSLGQGLEFLIYFQGNSAPDKSGLPSDRFSAERTGGSVSTLTIQRTQQEDSAVYLCASSLPESGGTNEKLFFGSGTQLSVL.

The chain employs TRBV5-1 and TRBJ2-7; 7 nucleotides line up with TRBD1. Germline V gives CDR1 SGHRS, CDR2 YFSETQ. With V trimmed by 2 bases and J by 6 bases, 8 bases remained unmatched. There are 14 residues in the CDR3. CDR3 nucleotides: TGCGCCAGCAGCTTAGGGGGCGGGCCTGTCGAGCAGTACTTC. It is translated as CASSLGGGPVEQYF.

V and J are TRBV29-1 and TRBJ2-7; possibly TRBD2 for D (7 bases). The CDR3 has 13 residues. From germline, CDR1 is SQVTM and CDR2 ANQGSEA. V was clipped by 3 bases and J by 4 bases, with 13 bases between them. CDR3 amino acids: CSVDGGRRYEQYF. CDR3 DNA sequence: TGCAGCGTTGACGGGGGGCGTCGTTACGAGCAGTACTTC.

This chain links TRBV5-1 with TRBJ2-7, with 12 bases that match TRBD1. The germline V gene has CDR1 SGHRS and CDR2 YFSETQ. After removal of 5 bases from V and 4 bases from J, the junction contained 7 bases not matched to a gene. This CDR3 is 15 amino acids long. The chain's CDR3 is CASSMGTGGVYEQYF. DNA of the CDR3: TGCGCCAGCAGTATGGGGACAGGGGGCGTATACGAGCAGTACTTC.

The chain couples TRBV7-6 to TRBJ1-1; tentatively, D is TRBD1 (5 bases). There are 14 residues in the CDR3. V was trimmed by 3 bases and J by 1 base, leaving 9 bases between them. CDR1 SGHVS and CDR2 FNYEAQ come from the germline V gene. The CDR3 nucleotides read TGTGCCAGCAGCTTTTATGGGGCGAACACTGAAGCTTTCTTT. Its protein product is CASSFYGANTEAFF. The whole variable domain, remainder taken from reference TRBV7-6 and TRBJ1-1, is GAGVSQSPRYKVTKRGQDVALRCDPISGHVSLYWYRQALGQGPEFLTYFNYEAQQDKSGLPNDRFSAERPEGSISTLTIQRTEQRDSAMYRCASSFYGANTEAFFGQGTRLTVV.

This clonotype was recorded a few times. This chain connects TRBV7-2 to TRBJ1-2; TRBD1 aligns across 10 bases. V lost 5 bases, J lost 4 bases, and 13 bases stayed unmatched. The germline V gene encodes CDR1 SGHTA and CDR2 FQGNSA. The CDR3 is made up of 17 amino acids. CDR3 residues: CASSLSTGGSYLYGYTF. The CDR3 bases are TGTGCCAGCAGCCTATCGACAGGGGGCTCGTACCTCTATGGCTACACCTTC. Looking up the rest from reference TRBV7-2 and TRBJ1-2 gives the full variable domain: GAGVSQSPSNKVTEKGKDVELRCDPISGHTALYWYRQSLGQGLEFLIYFQGNSAPDKSGLPSDRFSAERTGGSVSTLTIQRTQQEDSAVYLCASSLSTGGSYLYGYTFGSGTRLTVV.

The chain has TRBV4-1 and TRBJ2-7; no firm D call. The CDR3 runs 13 residues. The V end lost 0 bases, the J end lost 1 base, and 4 bases lay between the germline ends. CDR1 and CDR2 (germline): MGHRA, YSYEKL. CDR3 in DNA: TGCGCCAGCAGCCAAGAACCGTCCTACGAGCAGTACTTC. Translation: CASSQEPSYEQYF.

The CDR3 protein is CASSPRGQGSSPLHF. CDR3 DNA: TGTGCCAGCAGCCCCAGGGGACAGGGTAGTTCACCCCTCCACTTT. The rearrangement uses TRBV7-9 and TRBJ1-6; TRBD1 matches at 9 bases. J gave up 9 bases and V 5 bases, and 8 bases lay outside the gene matches. This CDR3 has 15 residues. Per germline, CDR1 SEHNR and CDR2 FQNEAQ (reference sequence).

This clonotype has just a few counts. The CDR3 nucleotides are TGTGCCAGCAGCAACCCAGTGGGTACAACTAATGAAAAACTGTTTTTT. Its translation is CASSNPVGTTNEKLFF. The chain uses TRBV7-2 and TRBJ1-4; no reliable D call. The CDR3 extends over 16 amino acids. Trimming pared 5 bases from V and 0 bases from J, leaving 13 bases between. Looked up from germline, CDR1 is SGHTA and CDR2 is FQGNSA.

V and J are TRBV21-1 and TRBJ2-5; the table's TRBD1 call for D was not verified on the DNA. The end of the DNA fits TRBJ2-7 better, so the J call may be wrong. TRBV21-1 is classified as a pseudogene. The CDR3 is made up of 13 amino acids. The CDR3 DNA follows: TGTGCCAGCACCAAGATAGGGACCGACGAGCAGTACTTC. Its translation is CASTKIGTDEQYF.

This chain connects TRBV20-1 to TRBJ2-1; D might be TRBD1 (6 bases). Germline V gene lookup returns CDR1 DFQATT and CDR2 SNEGSKA (reference sequence). V was shortened by 6 bases and J by 4 bases, with 19 bases between the two germline ends. CDR3 length: 15 amino acids. CDR3 in DNA: TGCAGTGCGCGCAAACCGGGACATCAGTACAATGAGCAGTTCTTC. It specifies CSARKPGHQYNEQFF.

V and J are TRBV5-5 and TRBJ1-4; TRBD1 matches 8 bases. Germline loops: CDR1 SGHKS, CDR2 YYEKEE (reference sequence). The CDR3 contains 17 residues. V was pared by 6 bases and J by 5 bases, with 15 bases of the junction left unmatched. Here the CDR3 reads CASTVYSGGAGNEKLFF. CDR3 DNA sequence: TGTGCCAGCACCGTCTACTCAGGGGGCGCGGGGAATGAAAAACTGTTTTTT.

The CDR3 DNA reads as TGCAGCGTAACCACCGCTAACTATGGCTACACCTTC. Translation: CSVTTANYGYTF. V is TRBV29-1 and J is TRBJ1-2; unclear D gene. The CDR3 length is 12 residues. The germline V gene has CDR1 SQVTM and CDR2 ANQGSEA. V dropped 6 bases and J dropped 0 bases, with 8 bases sitting between them.

This clonotype was recorded once. This rearrangement joins TRBV12-3 or TRBV12-4 to TRBJ1-2; D gene ambiguous. This CDR3 has 8 amino acids. V lost 3 bases, J lost 12 bases, and 2 bases lay in between. CDR3: CASSFDTF. The DNA for the CDR3 is TGTGCCAGCAGTTTTGACACCTTC.

The chain links TRBV7-2 to TRBJ2-4; D uncertain. The closer fit of TRBJ2-7 to the DNA end suggests the J call may be wrong. This CDR3 contains 14 residues. CDR1 and CDR2 (germline): SGHTA, FQGNSA. DNA for the CDR3: TGTGCCAGCAGTGCCGATGGTGTCTCCTACGAGCAGTACTTC. The encoded protein is CASSADGVSYEQYF.

The chain recombines TRBV3-1 with TRBJ2-5, with 15 bases identical to TRBD2. TRBJ2-7 matches the DNA end more closely, so the J call is doubtful. CDR1 LGHDT and CDR2 YNNKEL come from the germline V gene (reference sequence). The CDR3 consists of 18 residues. This CDR3 reads CASSQDFMGTSGRYEQYF. CDR3 bases: TGTGCCAGCAGCCAAGATTTTATGGGGACTAGCGGGAGGTACGAGCAGTACTTC.

This clonotype was seen ten or more times. The J gene is TRBJ2-3, the V gene TRBV6-6, with a possible D match to TRBD2 (5 bases). Trimming took 0 bases from V and 6 from J, leaving 10 bases between them. The CDR3 extends over 14 amino acids. The germline V gene has CDR1 MNHNY and CDR2 SVGAGI (reference sequence). This chain's CDR3 is CASSYSRERDTQYF. In nucleotides, the CDR3 is TGTGCCAGCAGTTACTCGAGGGAGAGGGATACGCAGTATTTT.

V is TRBV20-1 and J is TRBJ2-3; possible D gene TRBD1, 6 bases. Per the germline V gene, CDR1 is DFQATT and CDR2 is SNEGSKA (reference sequence). This CDR3 is built from 11 residues. V was cut by 4 bases and J by 8 bases, with 10 bases left in between. In DNA, the CDR3 is TGCAGTGCTACACAGGGTGGTACGCAGTATTTT. This encodes CSATQGGTQYF.

As DNA, the CDR3 is TGCGCCAGCAGCCAAGTGGCGGGGGTCTACAATGAGCAGTTCTTC. This codes for CASSQVAGVYNEQFF. The J gene is TRBJ2-1, the V gene TRBV4-1; 7 nucleotides line up with TRBD2. This CDR3 has 15 residues. The junction had 3 bases not matched to a gene; V was cut back by 1 base and J by 3 bases. Germline V lookup: CDR1 MGHRA, CDR2 YSYEKL.

CDR3 bases: TGTGCCAGCAGTTACTTGGACACCATATATTTT. It specifies CASSYLDTIYF. This rearrangement joins TRBV6-6 to TRBJ1-3; D ambiguous. V was shortened by 1 base and J by 8 bases, with 3 bases between the two germline ends. The CDR3 sequence is 11 residues long. Germline V lookup: CDR1 MNHNY, CDR2 SVGAGI (reference sequence).

The rearrangement joins TRBV5-1 to TRBJ2-5, with 13 bases aligning to TRBD2. The germline CDR1 and CDR2 sequences are SGHRS and YFSETQ. V shed 4 bases and J 0 bases; nucleotides not matched to a gene: 9. The CDR3 covers 18 residues. CDR3 DNA sequence: TGCGCCAGCAGCCTGGGCGGACTAGCGGGAGCAAACCAAGAGACCCAGTACTTC. Translation gives CASSLGGLAGANQETQYF.

The rearrangement links TRBV6-5 to TRBJ2-2; D might be TRBD1 (5 bases). Looked up from germline, CDR1 is MNHEY and CDR2 is SVGAGI. V was pared by 0 bases and J by 7 bases, with 6 bases between. The CDR3 is made up of 13 amino acids. The CDR3 is CASSYSGVGELFF. In nucleotides, the CDR3 is TGTGCCAGCAGTTACTCAGGGGTCGGGGAGCTGTTTTTT.

The V and J genes are TRBV7-9 and TRBJ1-1, with 11 nucleotides matching TRBD1. Germline V lookup: CDR1 SEHNR, CDR2 FQNEAQ (reference sequence). V gave up 5 bases and J gave up 4 bases; unmatched junction bases: 9. The CDR3 is 16 amino acids. CDR3: CASSPRDRGLGTEAFF. CDR3 sequence (DNA): TGTGCCAGCAGCCCCCGGGACAGGGGGTTGGGCACTGAAGCTTTCTTT.

This rearrangement joins TRBV20-1 to TRBJ2-1; a weak D match, TRBD1 (5 bases). V lost 3 bases and J 10 bases, leaving 16 bases between the germline ends. CDR1 and CDR2 (germline): DFQATT, SNEGSKA (reference sequence). There are 13 residues in the CDR3. The CDR3 reads CSARGRTYGEQFF. The DNA for the CDR3 is TGCAGTGCTAGGGGGCGAACCTACGGGGAGCAGTTCTTC.